The sequence of this T cell receptor (beta chain) was determined in a study of cytomegalovirus exposure and HLA in healthy donors. Whole-study context: Caucasian-associated ancestry cluster membership applied to less than 85% of several hundred genotyped donors. Overall study results and limits: Some V segments, TRBV6-2 and TRBV6-3 among them, were indistinguishable and were therefore excluded.

At the time of sampling, donors were nominally healthy, though unrecorded immune exposures were likely. The CDR3 loop spans 14 amino acids. Germline CDR1 and CDR2: GTSNPN and SVGIG (reference sequence). V gave up 4 bases and J gave up 3 bases, with 15 bases separating them. Primers for the PCR totalled 60 Vbeta and 13 Jbeta. Here immunoSEQ multiplex PCR was the method, and the copy in TCRdb shows in-frame clones only, minus some. Of 110,000 to 150,000 clones detected, roughly 80% appear once; the ten largest clones hold 4% to 4.5%. Regarding this clone: As yet, its antigen is unknown.

V and J are TRBV30 and TRBJ1-1; possibly TRBD1 for D (5 bases). The TCR sequence derives from a woman aged 40 to 50 in good health and CMV-seropositive. Sequencing input: PBMCs. This CDR3 reads CAWTTHGHYTEAFF. CDR3 nucleotide sequence: TGTGCCTGGACTACGCATGGACACTACACTGAAGCTTTCTTT.